This T cell receptor beta chain came from a study of blood T cells in healthy people across ages. Study-level results: Strong correlation linked observed beta diversity and percent naive T cells.

Primers used in a second PCR of about 6 to 12 cycles were a sample-barcoded 5' primer and a J-beta primer mix. TCRdb redid the calling of the 5' RACE reads with MiXCR, one entry per CDR3 protein. Here the sample spans roughly 680,000 distinct CDR3 sequences, about 51% being singletons. Turning to this clonotype: The antigen is not known.

The source is a woman aged 80 or older in good health. Sequencing was performed on blood.

The CDR3 nucleotides are TGCGCCAGCAGCCCGGAAGGGGGGATGACCGGGGAGCTGTTTTTT. It yields the protein CASSPEGGMTGELFF. The chain uses TRBV4-1 and TRBJ2-2; possibly TRBD1 or TRBD2 for D (6 bases each). V was trimmed by 4 bases and J by 5 bases, leaving 14 bases between them. Germline CDR1 MGHRA, CDR2 YSYEKL. CDR3 length: 15 amino acids.